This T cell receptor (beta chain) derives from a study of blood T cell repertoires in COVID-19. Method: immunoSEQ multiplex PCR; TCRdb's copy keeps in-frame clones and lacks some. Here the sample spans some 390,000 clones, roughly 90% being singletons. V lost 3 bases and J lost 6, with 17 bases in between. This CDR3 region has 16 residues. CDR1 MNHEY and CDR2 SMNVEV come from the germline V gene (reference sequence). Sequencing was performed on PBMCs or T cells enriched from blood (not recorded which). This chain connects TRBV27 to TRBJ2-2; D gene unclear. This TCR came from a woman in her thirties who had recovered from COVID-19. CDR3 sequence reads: CASSFGLESIAGELFF. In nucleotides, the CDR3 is TGTGCCAGCAGTTTTGGATTGGAGTCAATCGCCGGGGAGCTGTTTTTT.